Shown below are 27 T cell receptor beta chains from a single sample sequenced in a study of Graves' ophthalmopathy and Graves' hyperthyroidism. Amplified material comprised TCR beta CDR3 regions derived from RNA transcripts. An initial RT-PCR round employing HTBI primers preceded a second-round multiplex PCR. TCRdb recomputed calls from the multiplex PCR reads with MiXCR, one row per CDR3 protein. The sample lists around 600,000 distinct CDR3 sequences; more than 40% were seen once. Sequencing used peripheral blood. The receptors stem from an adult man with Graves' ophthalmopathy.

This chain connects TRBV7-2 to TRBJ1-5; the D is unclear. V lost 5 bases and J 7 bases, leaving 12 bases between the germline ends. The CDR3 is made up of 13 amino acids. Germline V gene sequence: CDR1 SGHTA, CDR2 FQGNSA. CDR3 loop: CASSRDPGQPQHF. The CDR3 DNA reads TGTGCCAGCAGCCGAGACCCGGGACAGCCCCAGCATTTT. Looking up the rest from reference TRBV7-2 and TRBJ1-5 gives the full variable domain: GAGVSQSPSNKVTEKGKDVELRCDPISGHTALYWYRQSLGQGLEFLIYFQGNSAPDKSGLPSDRFSAERTGGSVSTLTIQRTQQEDSAVYLCASSRDPGQPQHFGDGTRLSIL.

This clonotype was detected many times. As DNA, the CDR3 is TGTGCCAGCAGTGTCAGGGGGCGGCACACTGAAGCTTTCTTT. This encodes CASSVRGRHTEAFF. The chain couples TRBV12-3 or TRBV12-4 to TRBJ1-1, with TRBD1 identical over 8 bases. V trimming: 5 bases; J trimming: 3 bases; junction bases outside the gene matches: 5. CDR3 length equals 14 residues.

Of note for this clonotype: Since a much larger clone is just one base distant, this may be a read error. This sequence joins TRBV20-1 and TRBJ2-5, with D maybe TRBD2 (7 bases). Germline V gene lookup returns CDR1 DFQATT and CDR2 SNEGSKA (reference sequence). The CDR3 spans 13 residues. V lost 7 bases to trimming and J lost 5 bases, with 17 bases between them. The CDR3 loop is CSGGRGGTETQYF. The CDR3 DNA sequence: TGCAGTGGTGGGAGGGGGGGCACGGAGACCCAGTACTTC.

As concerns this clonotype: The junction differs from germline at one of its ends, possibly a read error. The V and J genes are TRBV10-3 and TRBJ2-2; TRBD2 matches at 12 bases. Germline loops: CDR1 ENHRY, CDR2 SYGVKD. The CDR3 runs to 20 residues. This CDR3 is CASSEYLSSGRATNTGELFF. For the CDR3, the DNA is TGTGCCAGCAGTGAATATTTGTCTAGCGGGAGGGCTACGAACACCGGGGAGCTGTTTTTT.

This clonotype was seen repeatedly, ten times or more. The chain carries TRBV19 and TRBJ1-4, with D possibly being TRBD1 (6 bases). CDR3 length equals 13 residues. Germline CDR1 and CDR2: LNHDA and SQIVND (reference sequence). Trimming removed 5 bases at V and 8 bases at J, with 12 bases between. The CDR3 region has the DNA TGTGCCAGTAGTTCATGGACAGAGGAAAAACTGTTTTTT. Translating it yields CASSSWTEEKLFF. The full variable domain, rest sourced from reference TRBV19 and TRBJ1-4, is DGGITQSPKYLFRKEGQNVTLSCEQNLNHDAMYWYRQDPGQGLRLIYYSQIVNDFQKGDIAEGYSVSREKKESFPLTVTSAQKNPTAFYLCASSSWTEEKLFFGSGTQLSVL.

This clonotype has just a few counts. CDR3 coding DNA: TGTGCCAGCAGTGCCGCTAGGAAAGGAACCGGGGAGCTGTTTTTT. This gives the protein CASSAARKGTGELFF. This chain links TRBV6-5 with TRBJ2-2; D gene unclear. This CDR3 has 15 residues. V lost 5 bases to trimming and J lost 5 bases, with 15 bases between them. Germline V gene data show CDR1 as MNHEY and CDR2 as SVGAGI.

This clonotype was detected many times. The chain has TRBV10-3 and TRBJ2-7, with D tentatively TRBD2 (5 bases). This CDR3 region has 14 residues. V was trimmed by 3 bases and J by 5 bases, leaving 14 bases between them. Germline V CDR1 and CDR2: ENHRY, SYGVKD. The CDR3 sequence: CAISDRPEEDEQYF. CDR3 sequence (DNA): TGTGCCATCAGTGACAGGCCGGAGGAGGACGAGCAGTACTTC.

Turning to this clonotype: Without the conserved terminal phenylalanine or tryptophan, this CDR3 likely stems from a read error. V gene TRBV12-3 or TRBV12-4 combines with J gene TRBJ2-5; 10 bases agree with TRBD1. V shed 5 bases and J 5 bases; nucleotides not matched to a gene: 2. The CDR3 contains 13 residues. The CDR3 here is CASSGTGEETQYL. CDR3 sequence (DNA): TGTGCCAGCAGTGGGACAGGGGAGGAGACCCAGTACCTC.

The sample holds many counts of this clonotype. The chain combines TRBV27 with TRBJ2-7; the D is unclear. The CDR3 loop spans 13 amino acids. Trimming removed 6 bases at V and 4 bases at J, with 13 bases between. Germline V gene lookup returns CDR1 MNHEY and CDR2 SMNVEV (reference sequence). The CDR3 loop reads CASRPLEKYEQYF. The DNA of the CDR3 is TGTGCCAGCAGACCGCTAGAGAAATACGAGCAGTACTTC.

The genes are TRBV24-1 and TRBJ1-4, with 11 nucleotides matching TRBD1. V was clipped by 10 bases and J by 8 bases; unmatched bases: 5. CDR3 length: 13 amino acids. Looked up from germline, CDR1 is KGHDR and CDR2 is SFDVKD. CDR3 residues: CATLGQGGEKLFF. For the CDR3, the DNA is TGTGCCACGTTGGGACAGGGGGGCGAAAAACTGTTTTTT.

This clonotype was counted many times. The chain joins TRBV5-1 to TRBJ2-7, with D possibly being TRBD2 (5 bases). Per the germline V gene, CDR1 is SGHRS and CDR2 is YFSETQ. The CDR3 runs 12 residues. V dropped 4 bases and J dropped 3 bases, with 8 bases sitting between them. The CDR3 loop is CASSRGIYEQYF. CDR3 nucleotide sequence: TGCGCCAGCAGCCGAGGGATCTACGAGCAGTACTTC.

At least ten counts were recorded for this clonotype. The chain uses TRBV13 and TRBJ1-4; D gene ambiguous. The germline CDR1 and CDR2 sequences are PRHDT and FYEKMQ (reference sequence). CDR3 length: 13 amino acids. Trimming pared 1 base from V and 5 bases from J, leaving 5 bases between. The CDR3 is CASSLVPNEKLFF. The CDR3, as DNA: TGTGCCAGCAGCTTAGTGCCAAATGAAAAACTGTTTTTT.

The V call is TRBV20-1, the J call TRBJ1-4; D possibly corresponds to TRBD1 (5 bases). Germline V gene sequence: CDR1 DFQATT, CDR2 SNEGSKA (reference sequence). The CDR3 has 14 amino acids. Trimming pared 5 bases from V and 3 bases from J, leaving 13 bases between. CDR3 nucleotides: TGCAGTGCTCACGGGGGGGGATCTAATGAAAAACTGTTTTTT. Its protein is CSAHGGGSNEKLFF.

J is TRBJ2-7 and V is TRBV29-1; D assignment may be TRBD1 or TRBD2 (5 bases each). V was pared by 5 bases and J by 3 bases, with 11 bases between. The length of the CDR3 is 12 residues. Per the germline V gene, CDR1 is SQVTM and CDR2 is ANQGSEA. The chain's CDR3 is CSVLGRYYEQYF. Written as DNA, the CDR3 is TGCAGCGTTTTGGGACGATACTACGAGCAGTACTTC.

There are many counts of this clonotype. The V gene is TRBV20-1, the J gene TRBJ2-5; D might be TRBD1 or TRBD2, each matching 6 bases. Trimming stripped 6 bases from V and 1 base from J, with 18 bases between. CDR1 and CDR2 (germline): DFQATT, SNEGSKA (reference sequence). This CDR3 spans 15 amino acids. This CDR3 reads CSAQGGSVPQETQYF. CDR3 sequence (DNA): TGCAGTGCCCAAGGGGGGTCGGTCCCCCAAGAGACCCAGTACTTC.

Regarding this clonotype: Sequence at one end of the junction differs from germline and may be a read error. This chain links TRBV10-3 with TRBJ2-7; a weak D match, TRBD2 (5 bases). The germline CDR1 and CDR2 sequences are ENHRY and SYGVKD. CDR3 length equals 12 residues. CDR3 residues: CASSSSTGELYF. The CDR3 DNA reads TGTGCCAGCAGTTCAAGTACCGGGGAGCTGTACTTC.

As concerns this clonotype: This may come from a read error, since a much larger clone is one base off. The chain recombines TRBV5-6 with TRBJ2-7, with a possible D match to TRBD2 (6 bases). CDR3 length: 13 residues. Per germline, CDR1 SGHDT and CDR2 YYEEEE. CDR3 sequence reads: CVSSLGLGYEQYF. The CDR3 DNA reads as TGTGTCAGCAGCTTGGGACTTGGATACGAGCAGTACTTC.

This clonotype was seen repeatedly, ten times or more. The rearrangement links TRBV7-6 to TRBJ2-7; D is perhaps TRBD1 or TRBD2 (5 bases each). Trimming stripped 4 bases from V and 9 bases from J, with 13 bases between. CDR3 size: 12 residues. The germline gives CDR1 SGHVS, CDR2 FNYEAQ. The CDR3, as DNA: TGTGCCAGCAGCTGGGACGGGGAAGTGCAGTACTTC. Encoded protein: CASSWDGEVQYF.

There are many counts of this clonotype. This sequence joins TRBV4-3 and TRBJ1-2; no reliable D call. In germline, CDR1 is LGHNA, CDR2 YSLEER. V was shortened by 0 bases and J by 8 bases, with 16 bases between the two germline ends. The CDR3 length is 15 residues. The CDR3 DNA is TGCGCCAGCAGCCAAGATCTAGCTCGGGGTGGAGGCTACACCTTC. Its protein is CASSQDLARGGGYTF.

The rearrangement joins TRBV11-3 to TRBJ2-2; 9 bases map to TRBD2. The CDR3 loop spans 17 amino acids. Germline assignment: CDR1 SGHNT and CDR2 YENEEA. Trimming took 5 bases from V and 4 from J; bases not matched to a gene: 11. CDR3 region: CASSADQTSGFTGELFF. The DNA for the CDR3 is TGTGCCAGCAGCGCGGACCAGACTAGCGGATTCACCGGGGAGCTGTTTTTT.

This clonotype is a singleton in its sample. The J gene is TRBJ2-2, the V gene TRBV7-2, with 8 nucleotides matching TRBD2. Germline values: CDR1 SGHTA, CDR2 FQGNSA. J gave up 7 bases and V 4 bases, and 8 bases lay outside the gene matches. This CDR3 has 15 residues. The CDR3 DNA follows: TGTGCCAGCAGCTGGACCGGGGGGGGTGTCGGGGAGCTGTTTTTT. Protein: CASSWTGGGVGELFF.

CDR3 nucleotides: TGCAGCGTTGGGTACAGAGACAATCAGCCCCAGCATTTT. Translation gives CSVGYRDNQPQHF. V usage is TRBV29-1 and J usage is TRBJ1-5; unclear D gene. The germline CDR1 and CDR2 sequences are SQVTM and ANQGSEA. V lost 4 bases and J lost 3, with 10 bases in between. This CDR3 comprises 13 residues.

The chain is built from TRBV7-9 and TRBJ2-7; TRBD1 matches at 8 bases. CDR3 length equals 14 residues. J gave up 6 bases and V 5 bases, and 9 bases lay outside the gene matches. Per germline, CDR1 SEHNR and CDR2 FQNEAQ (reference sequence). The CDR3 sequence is CASSVRQGSGEQYF. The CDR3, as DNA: TGTGCCAGCAGCGTAAGACAGGGGAGCGGCGAGCAGTACTTC.

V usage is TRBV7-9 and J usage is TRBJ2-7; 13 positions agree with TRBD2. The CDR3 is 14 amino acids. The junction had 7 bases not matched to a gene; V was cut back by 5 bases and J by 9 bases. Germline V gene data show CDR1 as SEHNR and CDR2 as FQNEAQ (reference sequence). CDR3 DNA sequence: TGTGCCAGCAGCCCTACACTAGCGGGGGGGAGGCAGTACTTC. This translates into CASSPTLAGGRQYF. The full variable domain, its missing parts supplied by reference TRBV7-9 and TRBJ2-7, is DTGVSQNPRHKITKRGQNVTFRCDPISEHNRLYWYRQTLGQGPEFLTYFQNEAQLEKSRLLSDRFSAERPKGSFSTLEIQRTEQGDSAMYLCASSPTLAGGRQYFGPGTRLTVT.

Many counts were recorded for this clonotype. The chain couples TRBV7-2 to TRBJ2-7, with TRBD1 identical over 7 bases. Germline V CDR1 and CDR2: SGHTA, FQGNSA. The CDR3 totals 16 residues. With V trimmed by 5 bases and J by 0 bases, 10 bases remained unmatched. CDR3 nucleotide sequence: TGTGCCAGCAGCCAAAGTGGGGCAGGGGGCTCCTACGAGCAGTACTTC. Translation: CASSQSGAGGSYEQYF.

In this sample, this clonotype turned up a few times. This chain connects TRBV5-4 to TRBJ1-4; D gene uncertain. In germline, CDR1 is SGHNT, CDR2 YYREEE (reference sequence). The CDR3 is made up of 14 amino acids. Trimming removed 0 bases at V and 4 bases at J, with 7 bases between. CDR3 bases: TGTGCCAGCAGCTTGGACACGGTTAATGAAAAACTGTTTTTT. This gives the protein CASSLDTVNEKLFF.

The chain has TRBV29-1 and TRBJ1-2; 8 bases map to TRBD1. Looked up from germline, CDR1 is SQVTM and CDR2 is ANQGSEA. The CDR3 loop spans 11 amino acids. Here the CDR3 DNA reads TGCAGTACAGGGGGGGGCTATGGCTACACCTTC. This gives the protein CSTGGGYGYTF.